What follows are 23 T cell receptor beta chains derived from one specimen sequenced in a study of T cell responses to AZD1222 COVID-19 vaccine. Method: immunoSEQ multiplex PCR; TCRdb's copy keeps in-frame clones and lacks some. The data hold 200,000 to 250,000 clones, with around 94% observed a single time. Sequences were derived from peripheral blood, sampled 28 days after the second dose of the MenACWY control vaccine. These TCRs come from an adult who received the MenACWY meningococcal vaccine as a control.

This sequence joins TRBV2 and TRBJ1-6; D remains unclear. V was clipped by 6 bases and J by 8 bases, with 20 bases between them. CDR1 is SNHLY and CDR2 is FYNNEI in the germline V gene. This CDR3 contains 16 residues. CDR3 in amino acids: CASSDGSPKAHSPLHF. In DNA form, the CDR3 reads TGTGCCAGCAGCGACGGGTCCCCTAAAGCCCATTCACCCCTCCACTTT.

Here the CDR3 reads CASRVRSSYNEQFF. The CDR3 DNA follows: TGTGCCAGCAGAGTCAGGAGCTCCTACAATGAGCAGTTCTTC. The chain couples TRBV2 to TRBJ2-1, with D uncertain. The germline V and J ends were trimmed by 6 bases and 0 bases, with 9 bases remaining between them. The germline CDR1 and CDR2 sequences are SNHLY and FYNNEI. There are 14 residues in the CDR3.

This chain uses TRBV10-3 with TRBJ2-3; TRBD1 agrees at 7 bases. V lost 3 bases to trimming and J lost 2 bases; unmatched junction nucleotides: 8. Germline V gene lookup returns CDR1 ENHRY and CDR2 SYGVKD. The CDR3 is 16 amino acids. CDR3 region: CAISDVSRGLTDTQYF. The CDR3 DNA is TGTGCCATCAGTGACGTTTCGAGGGGGCTCACAGATACGCAGTATTTT.

The chain has TRBV9 and TRBJ2-2; D is possibly TRBD1 (6 bases). The CDR3 is 13 amino acids. Germline V lookup: CDR1 SGDLS, CDR2 YYNGEE. Trimming stripped 6 bases from V and 7 bases from J, with 13 bases between. CDR3 loop: CASTREGDGELFF. For the CDR3, the DNA is TGTGCCAGCACGAGAGAGGGGGACGGGGAGCTGTTTTTT.

The chain employs TRBV18 and TRBJ1-3; unclear D gene. Trimming took off 3 bases at V and 4 bases at J, with 13 bases between the two ends. The CDR3 has 15 residues. From germline, CDR1 is KGHSH and CDR2 LQKENI. The CDR3 DNA follows: TGTGCCAGCTCACCTTGGACCCCGAGGGGAAACACCATATATTTT. Its translation: CASSPWTPRGNTIYF.

On this clone: This same CDR3 is encoded by further DNA sequences in the sample. In DNA, the CDR3 is TGTGCCAGCAGCGTTACAGGGAATGAGCAGTTCTTC. Protein product: CASSVTGNEQFF. The V call is TRBV9, the J call TRBJ2-1; D is perhaps TRBD1 (6 bases). V lost 2 bases and J lost 7, with 7 bases in between. CDR1 SGDLS and CDR2 YYNGEE come from the germline V gene. The CDR3 covers 12 residues.

This chain uses TRBV24-1 with TRBJ2-2; 8 nucleotides agree with TRBD1. CDR1 KGHDR and CDR2 SFDVKD come from the germline V gene. V lost 4 bases to trimming and J lost 7 bases; unmatched junction nucleotides: 7. The CDR3 runs to 15 residues. CDR3 DNA: TGTGCCACCAGTGACCCAGGGGGCGTAAGCGGGGAGCTGTTTTTT. This sequence encodes CATSDPGGVSGELFF.

The gene calls are TRBV28 and TRBJ1-2, with D tentatively TRBD1 (6 bases). The germline gives CDR1 MDHEN, CDR2 SYDVKM. The V end lost 6 bases, the J end lost 1 base, and 12 bases lay between the germline ends. This CDR3 is 14 amino acids long. CDR3: CASRPDRINYGYTF. DNA of the CDR3: TGTGCCAGCAGGCCGGACAGAATTAACTATGGCTACACCTTC.

V gene TRBV18 combines with J gene TRBJ2-3, with D perhaps TRBD1 or TRBD2 (5 bases each). Looked up from germline, CDR1 is KGHSH and CDR2 is LQKENI. V lost 4 bases and J lost 0, with 11 bases in between. The CDR3 loop spans 15 amino acids. CDR3 sequence: CASSLGTVSTDTQYF. The CDR3 DNA follows: TGTGCCAGCTCACTAGGGACGGTGAGCACAGATACGCAGTATTTT.

The CDR3 DNA follows: TGTGCCAGCAGCCCCACGCCCCAGGGACAGTTCGACGAGCAGTACTTC. Protein product: CASSPTPQGQFDEQYF. The chain employs TRBV6-2 or TRBV6-3 and TRBJ2-7, with 7 bases identical to TRBD1. The junction had 16 bases not matched to a gene; V was cut back by 6 bases and J by 5 bases. This CDR3 contains 16 residues. Germline V gene sequence: CDR1 MNHEY, CDR2 SVGEGT.

The rearrangement joins TRBV27 to TRBJ2-1, with 11 bases matching TRBD2. V was clipped by 3 bases and J by 8 bases; unmatched bases: 9. Germline loops: CDR1 MNHEY, CDR2 SMNVEV (reference sequence). This CDR3 is 16 amino acids long. CDR3 region: CASSFSTSGGVDEQFF. In DNA form, the CDR3 reads TGTGCCAGCAGTTTCTCCACTAGCGGGGGTGTCGATGAGCAGTTCTTC.

This chain connects TRBV28 to TRBJ1-6; possibly TRBD1 for D (6 bases). V gave up 4 bases and J gave up 7 bases, with 14 bases separating them. The CDR3 runs to 15 residues. Germline CDR1 and CDR2: MDHEN and SYDVKM. The CDR3 region is CASSSPQGGNSPLHF. The CDR3 DNA reads as TGTGCCAGCAGTTCCCCACAGGGCGGGAATTCACCCCTCCACTTT.

The rearrangement links TRBV28 to TRBJ1-5; a possible D gene is TRBD1 (5 bases). This CDR3 has 14 residues. The V end lost 8 bases, the J end lost 2 bases, and 13 bases lay between the germline ends. CDR1 MDHEN and CDR2 SYDVKM come from the germline V gene. The CDR3 DNA reads TGTGCCAGCTTTCGTCCGGGGGGCAATCAGCCCCAGCATTTT. It specifies CASFRPGGNQPQHF.

This clone was seen a few times. The chain joins TRBV29-1 to TRBJ2-2; 9 nucleotides match TRBD2. Germline CDR1 reads SQVTM; CDR2 reads ANQGSEA. Trimming at V came to 8 bases and at J to 4 bases, leaving 5 bases not matched to a gene. This CDR3 has 13 residues. Here the CDR3 reads CSSREGLTGELFF. For the CDR3, the DNA is TGCAGCTCGCGGGAGGGCCTCACCGGGGAGCTGTTTTTT.

This chain uses TRBV27 with TRBJ1-1; D is unclear. From germline, CDR1 is MNHEY and CDR2 SMNVEV (reference sequence). The CDR3 sequence is 15 residues long. V shed 1 base and J shed 0 bases, with 9 bases lying between them. The CDR3 DNA sequence: TGTGCCAGCAGTTTATTTTCCAGAATGAACACTGAAGCTTTCTTT. Translation: CASSLFSRMNTEAFF.

This clone rates as large. The gene calls are TRBV25-1 and TRBJ2-2, with 9 bases aligning to TRBD1. V shed 5 bases, J shed 3 bases, and the junction held 4 bases outside the gene matches. Germline CDR1 is MGHDK and CDR2 is SYGVNS. CDR3 size: 15 residues. CDR3 sequence: CASSPQGADTGELFF. The CDR3 DNA reads as TGTGCCAGCAGTCCACAGGGGGCGGACACCGGGGAGCTGTTTTTT.

The chain employs TRBV7-5 and TRBJ1-5; the table's D call of TRBD1 was not tested on the DNA. TRBV7-5 is marked as a pseudogene. The CDR3 runs to 16 residues. The CDR3: CVRSLRGQGARQPQHF. CDR3 DNA: TGTGTCAGAAGCTTAAGGGGACAGGGGGCGAGACAGCCCCAGCATTTT.

This chain joins TRBV5-1 and TRBJ2-7, with D perhaps TRBD1 (6 bases). The germline V gene has CDR1 SGHRS and CDR2 YFSETQ. V gave up 4 bases and J gave up 3 bases, with 14 bases separating them. The length of the CDR3 is 14 residues. As DNA, the CDR3 is TGCGCCAGCAGCCCACAAACAGGGAACTACGAGCAGTACTTC. Encoded protein: CASSPQTGNYEQYF.

The rearrangement joins TRBV14 to TRBJ1-2; TRBD1 is a possible D gene (5 bases). In germline, CDR1 is SGHDN, CDR2 FVKESK. Trimming left V 4 bases short and J 3 bases short, with 12 bases between. This CDR3 comprises 14 residues. The CDR3 nucleotides read TGTGCCAGCAGCCTGGACGGGACGTACTATGGCTACACCTTC. Amino acid sequence: CASSLDGTYYGYTF.

The rearrangement links TRBV19 to TRBJ2-7; 7 bases align to TRBD1. The CDR3 is 13 amino acids. Losses at the gene ends were 4 bases for V and 6 bases for J; bases not matched to a gene: 6. The germline gives CDR1 LNHDA, CDR2 SQIVND (reference sequence). The CDR3 DNA is TGTGCCAGTAGTAAAGATACAGGGGTCGAGCAGTACTTC. Translated, it gives CASSKDTGVEQYF.

This clone occurred once. V is TRBV30 and J is TRBJ2-3, with TRBD1 matching 9 bases. Germline CDR1 GTSNPN, CDR2 SVGIG (reference sequence). With V trimmed by 4 bases and J by 0 bases, 5 bases remained unmatched. The CDR3 runs 15 residues. The CDR3 bases are TGTGCCTGGACGATGGGACAGGGAAGCACAGATACGCAGTATTTT. Translated: CAWTMGQGSTDTQYF.

The CDR3 spells CASSPGTGDEAFF. CDR3 DNA: TGTGCCAGCTCACCGGGGACAGGGGATGAAGCTTTCTTT. This chain connects TRBV18 to TRBJ1-1, with TRBD1 matching 10 bases. Trimming cost V 3 bases and J 7 bases; bases outside gene matches: 2. Germline CDR1 and CDR2: KGHSH and LQKENI. This CDR3 contains 13 residues.

The rearrangement uses TRBV11-2 and TRBJ2-1, with 9 nucleotides matching TRBD2. The CDR3 has 16 residues. The germline V gene has CDR1 SGHAT and CDR2 FQNNGV. Trimming at V came to 4 bases and at J to 10 bases, leaving 14 bases not matched to a gene. The CDR3 sequence: CASSSRGSGSLWEQFF. The CDR3 bases are TGTGCCAGCAGCTCACGCGGTAGCGGGAGTCTTTGGGAGCAGTTCTTC.